Described below is a single T cell receptor (beta chain) sequence and its context. The target antigen is unknown. This sample is drawn from a study of Ad26.COV2.S vaccination and SARS-CoV-2 variants. Study context: Donor had been placed in the Ad26.COV2.S arm of the COV1001 trial. General study results and limits: Recipients of either vaccine or placebo displayed similar breadth of non-spike TCRs. Greater spike-specific TCR breadth was seen in vaccine recipients than in placebo recipients.

V dropped 6 bases and J dropped 2 bases, with 9 bases sitting between them. CDR1 and CDR2 (germline): LGHNT, FRNRAP. The CDR3 has 13 residues. Data came from immunoSEQ multiplex PCR; TCRdb stores just in-frame clones and leaves some out. The table records approximately 420,000 clones, roughly nine tenths of them present only once. As to treatment: roughly 18 received Ad26.COV2.S at low or high dose, single or two shots; 5 received placebo; per-sample allocation not given. Specimen acquisition occurred on day 63 following the initial vaccine or placebo injection. Ad26.COV2.S expressed prefusion-stabilized spike from the original Wuhan strain.

The chain couples TRBV12-5 to TRBJ2-3; the D is unclear. Sequenced material: peripheral blood, taken in a trial of Ad26.COV2.S vaccine versus placebo. The origin of this receptor is a person between 18 and 59 years old who received the Ad26.COV2.S COVID-19 vaccine or a placebo. CDR3 residues: CASGPRNTDTQYF. Here the CDR3 DNA reads TGTGCTAGTGGGCCTAGAAACACAGATACGCAGTATTTT.